These T cell receptor beta chains were read from a single sample in a study of T cell repertoires in cytomegalovirus infection. The antigens for these receptors are not known. TCRdb processed the reads anew with MiXCR; each CDR3 protein has one entry. Counted here are roughly 920,000 distinct CDR3 sequences, approximately 31% occurring once; the ten biggest clones make up roughly 12%. Here the sequenced sample was cultured CD8+ T cells from PBMCs, taken from culture after CMV antigen stimulation. Every receptor here comes from a human donor in good health (CMV status not recorded). Some clones in this sample may be carry-over from other donors' samples. Each CDR3 is given with its conserved first and last residue. D genes are given only for firm matches. Clone size appears in some rows only: once, few, many, or a class for an expanded clone.

j_gene: TRBJ1-2; abundance: .; d_gene: .; v_gene: TRBV20-1; CDR3nt: TGCAGTGCTACGGGGGGGGGCTACACCTTC; CDR3aa: CSATGGGYTF
j_gene: TRBJ1-4; abundance: few; d_gene: .; v_gene: TRBV2; CDR3nt: TGTGCCAGCAGTGAAGGCTACAGTTCGAATGAAAAACTGTTTTTT; CDR3aa: CASSEGYSSNEKLFF
j_gene: TRBJ1-1; abundance: few; d_gene: .; v_gene: TRBV7-6; CDR3nt: TGTGCCAGCCTCGGGCCCAGGGAGGCTGAAGCTTTCTTT; CDR3aa: CASLGPREAEAFF
j_gene: TRBJ2-1; abundance: .; d_gene: .; v_gene: TRBV2; CDR3nt: TGTGCCAGCAAGGGGGATTTGGATGAGCAGTTCTTC; CDR3aa: CASKGDLDEQFF
j_gene: TRBJ2-5; abundance: .; d_gene: TRBD2; v_gene: TRBV27; CDR3nt: TGTGCCAGCAGTTTCGGAACTAGCGGGGGGTCCGGGACCCAGTACTTC; CDR3aa: CASSFGTSGGSGTQYF
j_gene: TRBJ2-3; abundance: .; d_gene: .; v_gene: TRBV2; CDR3nt: TGTGCCAGCAGTGAAGTTGGTGGGGCCGATACGCAGTATTTT; CDR3aa: CASSEVGGADTQYF
j_gene: TRBJ1-1; abundance: .; d_gene: TRBD1; v_gene: TRBV27; CDR3nt: TGTGCCAGCAGTTTAGGACAGGGGAATGAAGCTTTCTTT; CDR3aa: CASSLGQGNEAFF
j_gene: TRBJ2-3; abundance: many; d_gene: TRBD2; v_gene: TRBV7-2; CDR3nt: TGTGCCAGCAGCCGGAGCGGGGGGGCCTTCTTTGGTCCTCTCCCAGATACGCAGTATTTT; CDR3aa: CASSRSGGAFFGPLPDTQYF
j_gene: TRBJ2-3; abundance: .; d_gene: .; v_gene: TRBV18; CDR3nt: TGTGCCAGCTCACCGGCGAATCGGGGAATCCTCACAGATACGCAGTATTTT; CDR3aa: CASSPANRGILTDTQYF
j_gene: TRBJ2-5; abundance: .; d_gene: TRBD2; v_gene: TRBV6-5; CDR3nt: TGTGCCAGCAGTTACACTAGCGGGGGGGCCGGGGGAGAGACCCAGTACTTC; CDR3aa: CASSYTSGGAGGETQYF
j_gene: TRBJ1-6; abundance: many; d_gene: TRBD1; v_gene: TRBV7-8; CDR3nt: TGTGCCAGCAGCTTAGCTATCGACAGGGCGTATAATTCACCCCTCCACTTT; CDR3aa: CASSLAIDRAYNSPLHF
j_gene: TRBJ2-5; abundance: .; d_gene: .; v_gene: TRBV7-9; CDR3nt: TGTGCCAGCAGTCTCGGGCCTCAGACCCAAGAGACCCAGTACTTC; CDR3aa: CASSLGPQTQETQYF
j_gene: TRBJ1-6; abundance: .; d_gene: TRBD1; v_gene: TRBV2; CDR3nt: TGTGCCAGCAGCGATACTCTGAGGGACAGCCCCCTCCACTTT; CDR3aa: CASSDTLRDSPLHF
j_gene: TRBJ2-1; abundance: .; d_gene: TRBD2; v_gene: TRBV12-3/TRBV12-4; CDR3nt: TGTGCCAGCAGTTTCGAGAAAACGGGGGGACTTAACAATGAGCAGTTCTTC; CDR3aa: CASSFEKTGGLNNEQFF
j_gene: TRBJ2-4; abundance: .; d_gene: TRBD1; v_gene: TRBV20-1; CDR3nt: TGCAGTGCGGAGTTCCGGGACAGGGTCAAAAACATTCAGTACTTC; CDR3aa: CSAEFRDRVKNIQYF
j_gene: TRBJ1-1; abundance: few; d_gene: .; v_gene: TRBV4-1; CDR3nt: TGCGCCAGCAGCCAAGATTTCGGGGAAAGGAACACTGAAGCTTTCTTT; CDR3aa: CASSQDFGERNTEAFF
j_gene: TRBJ2-7; abundance: few; d_gene: .; v_gene: TRBV18; CDR3nt: TGTGCCAGCTCACCACAACCCGAGCAGTACTTC; CDR3aa: CASSPQPEQYF
j_gene: TRBJ2-1; abundance: few; d_gene: TRBD1; v_gene: TRBV6-2/TRBV6-3; CDR3nt: TGTGCCACGGGACAGGTCTACAATGAGCAGTTCTTC; CDR3aa: CATGQVYNEQFF
j_gene: TRBJ2-3; abundance: few; d_gene: TRBD1; v_gene: TRBV5-3; CDR3nt: TGTGCCAGAAGCCCTTATGACAGGGGGCACCGCACAGATACGCAGTATTTT; CDR3aa: CARSPYDRGHRTDTQYF
j_gene: TRBJ2-2; abundance: .; d_gene: .; v_gene: TRBV5-6; CDR3nt: TGTGCCAGCAGCTTGGACAGGGCGAACGGGGAGCTGTTTTTT; CDR3aa: CASSLDRANGELFF
j_gene: TRBJ1-4; abundance: .; d_gene: .; v_gene: TRBV25-1; CDR3nt: TGTGCCAGCAGTGATTGGGACGAAAAACTGTTTTTT; CDR3aa: CASSDWDEKLFF
j_gene: TRBJ2-3; abundance: .; d_gene: TRBD2; v_gene: TRBV9; CDR3nt: TGTGCCAGCAGCGTACGACTAGCGGGGGGGCCTGGTACGCAGTATTTT; CDR3aa: CASSVRLAGGPGTQYF
j_gene: TRBJ1-1; abundance: many; d_gene: .; v_gene: TRBV12-3/TRBV12-4; CDR3nt: TGTGCCAGCAGTTTAGCAGAGTACACTGAAGCTTTCTTT; CDR3aa: CASSLAEYTEAFF
j_gene: TRBJ2-1; abundance: .; d_gene: .; v_gene: TRBV7-2; CDR3nt: TGTGCCAGCAGCTCAGGGGGCGGGGGGGATAAGGATGAGCAGTTCTTC; CDR3aa: CASSSGGGGDKDEQFF
j_gene: TRBJ1-6; abundance: .; d_gene: .; v_gene: TRBV27; CDR3nt: TGTGCCAGCAGTTTTATCGGCGGAAATTCACCCCTCCACTTT; CDR3aa: CASSFIGGNSPLHF
j_gene: TRBJ2-2; abundance: many; d_gene: TRBD2; v_gene: TRBV7-2; CDR3nt: TGTGCCAGCAGTCCTCTAGCGGGGGGGCCGGACACCGGGGAGCTGTTTTTT; CDR3aa: CASSPLAGGPDTGELFF
j_gene: TRBJ2-1; abundance: .; d_gene: .; v_gene: TRBV20-1; CDR3nt: TGCAGTGCTAGAGATATTCGGACTTACAATGAGCAGTTCTTC; CDR3aa: CSARDIRTYNEQFF
j_gene: TRBJ1-1; abundance: .; d_gene: .; v_gene: TRBV10-2; CDR3nt: TGCGCCAGCAGATGGGAGTTTGAAGCTTTCTTT; CDR3aa: CASRWEFEAFF
j_gene: TRBJ1-2; abundance: few; d_gene: TRBD1; v_gene: TRBV19; CDR3nt: TGTGCCAGTACCGATCCCATGACAGGGGGCTATTTTGGCTACACCTTC; CDR3aa: CASTDPMTGGYFGYTF
j_gene: TRBJ2-1; abundance: .; d_gene: .; v_gene: TRBV5-1; CDR3nt: TGCGCCAGCAGCCCCCAGATGCCCGATGGGGAATTCTTC; CDR3aa: CASSPQMPDGEFF
j_gene: TRBJ1-6; abundance: many; d_gene: .; v_gene: TRBV7-2; CDR3nt: TGTGCCAGCAGCTTAAACTCACCCCTCCACTTT; CDR3aa: CASSLNSPLHF
j_gene: TRBJ2-2; abundance: few; d_gene: TRBD2; v_gene: TRBV7-6; CDR3nt: TGTGCCAGCAGCCCTGGTTCTGGGCTAGCGGGGGGCGGGAACACCGGGGAGCTGTTTTTT; CDR3aa: CASSPGSGLAGGGNTGELFF
j_gene: TRBJ2-4; abundance: many; d_gene: .; v_gene: TRBV11-1; CDR3nt: TGTGCCAGCAGCTTAGCGGTAGGGGCGCGTAACATTCAGTACTTC; CDR3aa: CASSLAVGARNIQYF
j_gene: TRBJ2-1; abundance: many; d_gene: TRBD2; v_gene: TRBV7-2; CDR3nt: TGTGCCAGCAGCCCGTTGGGGCGGGGGGGGCATGAGCAGTTCTTC; CDR3aa: CASSPLGRGGHEQFF
j_gene: TRBJ2-2; abundance: few; d_gene: TRBD2; v_gene: TRBV7-7; CDR3nt: TGTGCTAGCAGACTAGCGGGGGGAACGAACACCGGGGAGCTGTTTTTT; CDR3aa: CASRLAGGTNTGELFF
j_gene: TRBJ1-3; abundance: .; d_gene: .; v_gene: TRBV2; CDR3nt: TGTGCCAGCAGTGAAGCGAGGGCCTCTGGAAACACCATATATTTT; CDR3aa: CASSEARASGNTIYF
j_gene: TRBJ2-1; abundance: few; d_gene: TRBD2; v_gene: TRBV19; CDR3nt: TGTGCCAGTAGTGCCAGGCTAGCGGGGCTCAACAATGAGCAGTTCTTC; CDR3aa: CASSARLAGLNNEQFF
j_gene: TRBJ2-2; abundance: .; d_gene: TRBD1; v_gene: TRBV19; CDR3nt: TGTGCCAATAGTATAGCTCGGACAGGGCCGAACACCGGGGAGCTGTTTTTT; CDR3aa: CANSIARTGPNTGELFF
j_gene: TRBJ1-1; abundance: .; d_gene: TRBD1; v_gene: TRBV7-9; CDR3nt: TGTGCCAGCAGCGCAGGGGGAGAGGCTGAAGCTTTCTTT; CDR3aa: CASSAGGEAEAFF
j_gene: TRBJ2-6; abundance: .; d_gene: .; v_gene: TRBV27; CDR3nt: TGTGCCAGCAGTTTAGGTCAGGCAGGTCTGAGAGGGGCCAACGTCCTGACTTTC; CDR3aa: CASSLGQAGLRGANVLTF
j_gene: TRBJ1-5; abundance: .; d_gene: TRBD1; v_gene: TRBV4-2; CDR3nt: TGTGCCAGCAGCCAAGCCGGGACAGGGATGTTTAGCAATCAGCCCCAGCATTTT; CDR3aa: CASSQAGTGMFSNQPQHF
j_gene: TRBJ2-1; abundance: .; d_gene: TRBD2; v_gene: TRBV12-3/TRBV12-4; CDR3nt: TGTGCCAGCAGTGGGGGGGACGGAACTAATGAGCAGTTCTTC; CDR3aa: CASSGGDGTNEQFF
j_gene: TRBJ2-2; abundance: .; d_gene: .; v_gene: TRBV6-2/TRBV6-3; CDR3nt: TGTGCCAGCATTTGGATGCCCGGGCCAAAAAAAAACACCGGGGAGCTGTTTTTT; CDR3aa: CASIWMPGPKKNTGELFF
j_gene: TRBJ1-1; abundance: .; d_gene: .; v_gene: TRBV6-5; CDR3nt: TGTGCCAGCAGTTACTCGGGGGGGCTAACTGAAGCTTTCTTT; CDR3aa: CASSYSGGLTEAFF
j_gene: TRBJ2-1; abundance: .; d_gene: .; v_gene: TRBV6-1; CDR3nt: TGTGCCAGCAGTCGGGGACATTCATCGAGCAATGAGCAGTTCTTC; CDR3aa: CASSRGHSSSNEQFF
j_gene: TRBJ1-5; abundance: few; d_gene: TRBD1; v_gene: TRBV6-6; CDR3nt: TGTGCCAGCAGTAATCGGGACAGGAGGCAGCCCCAGCATTTT; CDR3aa: CASSNRDRRQPQHF
j_gene: TRBJ2-1; abundance: few; d_gene: TRBD2; v_gene: TRBV5-4; CDR3nt: TGTGCCAGCAGCTTGTACGGGGGGGCGGATGAGCAGTTCTTC; CDR3aa: CASSLYGGADEQFF
j_gene: TRBJ1-6; abundance: few; d_gene: TRBD1; v_gene: TRBV7-9; CDR3nt: TGTGCCACCACACCGGGACAGTATAATTCACCCCTCCACTTT; CDR3aa: CATTPGQYNSPLHF
j_gene: TRBJ1-6; abundance: .; d_gene: .; v_gene: TRBV14; CDR3nt: TGTGCCAGCAGCCCCCGGGGGCCTAATTCACCCCTCCACTTT; CDR3aa: CASSPRGPNSPLHF